This entry describes one T cell receptor (beta chain). What it recognizes is unknown. This record belongs to a study of blood T cells in healthy people across ages. Study results and caveats: Changes seen in expanded clonotypes were possibly confounded by donor CMV status left unknown. Older age coincided with a roughly linear decline in TCR beta diversity per million T cells. Since the PBMCs were unsorted, naive and antigen-experienced cells could not be conclusively compared.

Combining a sample-barcoded 5' primer with a J-beta primer mix, a second PCR ran for roughly 7 to 11 cycles. TCRdb redid the calling of the 5' RACE reads with MiXCR, one entry per CDR3 protein. The data show about 1.7 million distinct CDR3 sequences, roughly 30% seen once. After removal of 3 bases from V and 4 bases from J, the junction contained 8 bases not matched to a gene. The CDR3 is 15 residues long. This chain joins TRBV12-3 or TRBV12-4 and TRBJ2-7; 8 nucleotides agree with TRBD1. The receptor was derived from a woman aged 30 to 39 in good health. Sequenced sample: blood. In DNA, the CDR3 is TGTGCCAGCAGTTTCGGGGCAGGGGGCCGGTACGAGCAGTACTTC. Its protein is CASSFGAGGRYEQYF.